Sequencing of this T cell receptor beta chain was carried out in a study of shared T cell receptors in the human thymus. TCRdb keeps only in-frame clones here, not all; method: immunoSEQ multiplex PCR. The table includes 450,000 to 650,000 clones, 75% to 85% detected once. V was trimmed by 1 base and J by 1 base, leaving 14 bases between them. This CDR3 is built from 16 residues. The germline V gene encodes CDR1 SEHNR and CDR2 FQNEAQ (reference sequence). This sample also appeared in a second study, on human thymus T cells.

The genes are TRBV7-9 and TRBJ2-7; no clear D. Sequencing was performed on thymocytes. The clonotype was recovered from a boy under two years old with a congenital heart defect. CDR3 nucleotides: TGTGCCAGCAGCTTAGAGTGGGTCAGGAAATCCTACGAGCAGTACTTC. Translating gives CASSLEWVRKSYEQYF.